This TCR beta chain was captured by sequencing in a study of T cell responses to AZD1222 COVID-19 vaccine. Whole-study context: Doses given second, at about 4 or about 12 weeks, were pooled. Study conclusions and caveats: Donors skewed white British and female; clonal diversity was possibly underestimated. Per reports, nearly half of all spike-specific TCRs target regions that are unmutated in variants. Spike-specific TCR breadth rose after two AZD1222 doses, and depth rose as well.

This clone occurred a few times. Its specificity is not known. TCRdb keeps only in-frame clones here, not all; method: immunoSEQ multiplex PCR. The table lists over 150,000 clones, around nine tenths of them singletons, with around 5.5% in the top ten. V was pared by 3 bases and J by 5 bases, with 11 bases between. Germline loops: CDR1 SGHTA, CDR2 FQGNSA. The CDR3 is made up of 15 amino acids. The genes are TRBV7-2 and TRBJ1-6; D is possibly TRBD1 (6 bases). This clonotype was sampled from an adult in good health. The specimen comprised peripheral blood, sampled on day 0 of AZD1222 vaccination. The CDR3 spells CASSLGGQNNSPLHF. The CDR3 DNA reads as TGTGCCAGCAGCTTGGGGGGCCAAAATAATTCACCCCTCCACTTT.